The clone carrying this T cell receptor (beta chain) was found many times. TCRdb re-analysed the 5' RACE reads in MiXCR, keeping a single row per CDR3 protein. The table shows around 160,000 distinct CDR3 sequences, with 11% occurring only once. These data belong to a study of T-cell memory formation after mild COVID-19. Per the germline V gene, CDR1 is MNHEY and CDR2 is SVGEGT. CDR3 length equals 12 residues. Trimming stripped 5 bases from V and 3 bases from J, with 7 bases between. The sequence derives from a man younger than 35 who had mild COVID-19 (a few samples of this study predate the infection). Cell type and time point are not known. The sample comprised PBMCs or a T cell subset sorted from them (not recorded which). The chain is built from TRBV6-2 or TRBV6-3 and TRBJ2-5; D is tentatively TRBD1 or TRBD2 (5 bases each). CDR3 loop: CASSGTEETQYF. The CDR3 coding sequence is TGTGCCAGCAGTGGGACGGAAGAGACCCAGTACTTC.